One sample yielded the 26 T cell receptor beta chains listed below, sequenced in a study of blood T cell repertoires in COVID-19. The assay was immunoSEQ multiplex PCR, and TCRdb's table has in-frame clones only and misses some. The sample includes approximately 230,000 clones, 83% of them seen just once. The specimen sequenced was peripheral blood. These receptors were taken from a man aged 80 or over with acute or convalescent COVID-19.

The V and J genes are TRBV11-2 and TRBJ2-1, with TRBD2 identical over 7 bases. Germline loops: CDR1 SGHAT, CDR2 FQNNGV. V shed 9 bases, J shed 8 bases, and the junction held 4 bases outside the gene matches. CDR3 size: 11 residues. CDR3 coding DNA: TGTGCCAGTCGGGAGGTCGATGAGCAGTTCTTC. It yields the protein CASREVDEQFF.

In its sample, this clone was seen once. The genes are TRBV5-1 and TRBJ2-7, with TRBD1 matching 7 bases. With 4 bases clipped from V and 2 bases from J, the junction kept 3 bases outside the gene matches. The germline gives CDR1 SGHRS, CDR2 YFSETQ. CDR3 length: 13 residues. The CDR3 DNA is TGCGCCAGCAGCAAGGGACAGACCTACGAGCAGTACTTC. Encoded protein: CASSKGQTYEQYF.

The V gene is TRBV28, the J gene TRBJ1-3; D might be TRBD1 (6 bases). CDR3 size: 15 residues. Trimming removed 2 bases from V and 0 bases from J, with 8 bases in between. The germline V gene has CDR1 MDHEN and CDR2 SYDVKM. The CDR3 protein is CASSLQGTSGNTIYF. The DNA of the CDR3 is TGTGCCAGCAGTTTACAGGGGACCTCTGGAAACACCATATATTTT.

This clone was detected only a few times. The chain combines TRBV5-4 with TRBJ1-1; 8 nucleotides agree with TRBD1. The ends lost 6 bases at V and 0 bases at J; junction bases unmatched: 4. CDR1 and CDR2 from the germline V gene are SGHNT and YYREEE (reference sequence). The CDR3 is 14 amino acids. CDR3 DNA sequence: TGTGCCAGCACCGCGGGACAGGTGAACACTGAAGCTTTCTTT. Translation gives CASTAGQVNTEAFF. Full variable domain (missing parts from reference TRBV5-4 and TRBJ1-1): ETGVTQSPTHLIKTRGQQVTLRCSSQSGHNTVSWYQQALGQGPQFIFQYYREEENGRGNFPPRFSGLQFPNYSSELNVNALELDDSALYLCASTAGQVNTEAFFGQGTRLTVV.

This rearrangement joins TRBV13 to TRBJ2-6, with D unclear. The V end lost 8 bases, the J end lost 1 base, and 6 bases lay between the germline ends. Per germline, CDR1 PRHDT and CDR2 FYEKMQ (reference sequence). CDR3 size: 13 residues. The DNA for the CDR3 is TGTGCCAGCTTAGTTTCTGGGGCCAACGTCCTGACTTTC. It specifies CASLVSGANVLTF.

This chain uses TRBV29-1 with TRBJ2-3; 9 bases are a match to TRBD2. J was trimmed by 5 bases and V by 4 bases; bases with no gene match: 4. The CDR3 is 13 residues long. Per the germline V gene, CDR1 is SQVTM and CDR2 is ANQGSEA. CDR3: CSVGRGGLDTQYF. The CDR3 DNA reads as TGCAGCGTTGGGCGGGGGGGGTTAGATACGCAGTATTTT.

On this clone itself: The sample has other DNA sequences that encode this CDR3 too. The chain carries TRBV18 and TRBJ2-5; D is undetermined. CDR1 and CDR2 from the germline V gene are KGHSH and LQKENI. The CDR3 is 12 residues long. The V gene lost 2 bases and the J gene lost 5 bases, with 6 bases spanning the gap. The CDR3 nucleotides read TGTGCCAGCTCACCATCCGGGGAGACCCAGTACTTC. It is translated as CASSPSGETQYF.

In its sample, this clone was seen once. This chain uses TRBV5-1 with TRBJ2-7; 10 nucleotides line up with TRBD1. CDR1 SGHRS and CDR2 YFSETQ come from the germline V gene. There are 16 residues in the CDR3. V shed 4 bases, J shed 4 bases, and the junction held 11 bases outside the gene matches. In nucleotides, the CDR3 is TGCGCCAGCAGCCGAGACCAACCGGGACAGGGGTACGAGCAGTACTTC. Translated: CASSRDQPGQGYEQYF.

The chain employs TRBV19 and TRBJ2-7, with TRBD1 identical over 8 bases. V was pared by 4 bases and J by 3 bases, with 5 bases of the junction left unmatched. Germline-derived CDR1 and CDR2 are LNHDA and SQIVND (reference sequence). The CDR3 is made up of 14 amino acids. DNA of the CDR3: TGTGCCAGTAGTAGTGGACAGGGTGGCTACGAGCAGTACTTC. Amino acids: CASSSGQGGYEQYF.

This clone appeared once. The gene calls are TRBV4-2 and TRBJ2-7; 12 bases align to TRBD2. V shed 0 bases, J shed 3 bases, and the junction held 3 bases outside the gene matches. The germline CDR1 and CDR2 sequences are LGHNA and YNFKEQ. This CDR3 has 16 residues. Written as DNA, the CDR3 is TGTGCCAGCAGCCAAGAGCGGACTAGCGGGAACTACGAGCAGTACTTC. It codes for CASSQERTSGNYEQYF.

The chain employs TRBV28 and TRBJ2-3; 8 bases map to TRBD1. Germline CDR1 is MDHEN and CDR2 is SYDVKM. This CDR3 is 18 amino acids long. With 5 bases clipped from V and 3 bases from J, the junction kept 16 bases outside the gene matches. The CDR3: CASSTPTDRGGRTDTQYF. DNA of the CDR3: TGTGCCAGCAGTACACCCACAGACAGGGGTGGGAGGACAGATACGCAGTATTTT.

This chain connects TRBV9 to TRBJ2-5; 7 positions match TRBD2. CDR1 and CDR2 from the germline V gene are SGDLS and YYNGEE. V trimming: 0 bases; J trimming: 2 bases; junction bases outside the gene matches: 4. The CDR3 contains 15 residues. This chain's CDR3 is CASSVDPRGQETQYF. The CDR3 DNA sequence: TGTGCCAGCAGCGTAGATCCGCGGGGGCAAGAGACCCAGTACTTC.

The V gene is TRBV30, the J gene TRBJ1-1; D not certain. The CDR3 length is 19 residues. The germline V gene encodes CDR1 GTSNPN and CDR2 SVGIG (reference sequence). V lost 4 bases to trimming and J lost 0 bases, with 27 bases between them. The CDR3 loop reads CAWTGSGSTQLSMNTEAFF. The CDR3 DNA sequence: TGTGCCTGGACGGGTTCGGGGAGCACCCAACTAAGTATGAACACTGAAGCTTTCTTT.

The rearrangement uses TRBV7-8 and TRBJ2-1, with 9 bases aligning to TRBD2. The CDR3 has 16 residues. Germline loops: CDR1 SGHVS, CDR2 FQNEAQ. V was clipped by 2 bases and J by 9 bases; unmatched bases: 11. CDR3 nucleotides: TGTGCCAGCAGCTTAAATCGTCCAGGGACTAGCATTGAGCAGTTCTTC. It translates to CASSLNRPGTSIEQFF.

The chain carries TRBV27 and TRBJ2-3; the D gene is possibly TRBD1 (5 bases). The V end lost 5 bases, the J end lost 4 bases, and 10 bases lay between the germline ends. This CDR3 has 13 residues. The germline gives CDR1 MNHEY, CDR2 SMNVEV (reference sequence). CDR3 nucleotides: TGTGCCAGCAGTACAGGCAGCCCAGATACGCAGTATTTT. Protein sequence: CASSTGSPDTQYF.

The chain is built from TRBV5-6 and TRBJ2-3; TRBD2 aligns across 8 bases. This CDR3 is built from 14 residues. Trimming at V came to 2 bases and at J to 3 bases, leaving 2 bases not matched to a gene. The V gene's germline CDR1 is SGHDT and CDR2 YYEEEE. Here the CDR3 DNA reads TGTGCCAGCAGCTTCAGCGGGAGTACAGATACGCAGTATTTT. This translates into CASSFSGSTDTQYF.

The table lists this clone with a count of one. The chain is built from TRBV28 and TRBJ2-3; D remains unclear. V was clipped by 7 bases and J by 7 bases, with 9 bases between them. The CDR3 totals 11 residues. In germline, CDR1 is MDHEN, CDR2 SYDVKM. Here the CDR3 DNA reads TGTGCCAGCACGGCGGAGAATACGCAGTATTTT. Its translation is CASTAENTQYF.

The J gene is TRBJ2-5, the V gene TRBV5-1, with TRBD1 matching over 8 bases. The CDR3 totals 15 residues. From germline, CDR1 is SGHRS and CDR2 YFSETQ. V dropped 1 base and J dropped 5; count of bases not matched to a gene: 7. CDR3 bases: TGCGCCAGCAGCTTGCAGGGGGCGCTGGGGGAGACCCAGTACTTC. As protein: CASSLQGALGETQYF. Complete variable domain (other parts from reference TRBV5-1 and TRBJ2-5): KAGVTQTPRYLIKTRGQQVTLSCSPISGHRSVSWYQQTPGQGLQFLFEYFSETQRNKGNFPGRFSGRQFSNSRSEMNVSTLELGDSALYLCASSLQGALGETQYFGPGTRLLVL.

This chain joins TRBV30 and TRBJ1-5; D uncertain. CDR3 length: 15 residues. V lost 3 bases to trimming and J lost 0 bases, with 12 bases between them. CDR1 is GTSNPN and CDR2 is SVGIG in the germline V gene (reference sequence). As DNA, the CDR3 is TGTGCCTGGAGCCGGGGTCTCAATAGCAATCAGCCCCAGCATTTT. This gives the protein CAWSRGLNSNQPQHF.

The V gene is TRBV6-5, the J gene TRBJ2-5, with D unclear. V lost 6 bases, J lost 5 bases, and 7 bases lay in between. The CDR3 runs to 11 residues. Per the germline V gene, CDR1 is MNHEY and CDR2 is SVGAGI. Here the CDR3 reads CASRALETQYF. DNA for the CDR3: TGTGCCAGCAGGGCCCTGGAGACCCAGTACTTC.

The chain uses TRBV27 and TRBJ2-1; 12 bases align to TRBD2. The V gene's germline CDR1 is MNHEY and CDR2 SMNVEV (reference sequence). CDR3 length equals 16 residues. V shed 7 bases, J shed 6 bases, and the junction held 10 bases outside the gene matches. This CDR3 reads CASMPTTSGRANEQFF. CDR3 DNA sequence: TGTGCCAGCATGCCTACGACTAGCGGGAGAGCCAATGAGCAGTTCTTC.

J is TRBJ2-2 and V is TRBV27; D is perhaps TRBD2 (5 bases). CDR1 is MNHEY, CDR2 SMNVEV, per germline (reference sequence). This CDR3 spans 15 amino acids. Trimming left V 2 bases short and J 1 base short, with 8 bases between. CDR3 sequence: CASSLGLLNTGELFF. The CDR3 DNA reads TGTGCCAGCAGTTTAGGACTTTTGAACACCGGGGAGCTGTTTTTT.

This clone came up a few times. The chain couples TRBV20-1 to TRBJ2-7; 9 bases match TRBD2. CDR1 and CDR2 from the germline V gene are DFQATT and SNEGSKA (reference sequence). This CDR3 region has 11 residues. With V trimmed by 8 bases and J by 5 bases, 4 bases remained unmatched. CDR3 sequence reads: CSPTSGHEQYF. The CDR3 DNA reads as TGCAGTCCGACTAGCGGTCACGAGCAGTACTTC.

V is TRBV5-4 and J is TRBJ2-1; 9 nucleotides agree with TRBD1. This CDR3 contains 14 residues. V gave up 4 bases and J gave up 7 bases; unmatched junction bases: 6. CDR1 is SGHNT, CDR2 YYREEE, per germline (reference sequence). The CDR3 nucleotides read TGTGCCAGCAGCACCGGACAGGGGACGAATGAGCAGTTCTTC. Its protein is CASSTGQGTNEQFF.

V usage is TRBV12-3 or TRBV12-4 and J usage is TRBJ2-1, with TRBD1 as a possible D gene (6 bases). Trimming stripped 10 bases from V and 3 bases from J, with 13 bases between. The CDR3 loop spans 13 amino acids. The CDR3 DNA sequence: TGTGCCACCCTAAGGGGGAGCTACAATGAGCAGTTCTTC. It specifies CATLRGSYNEQFF.

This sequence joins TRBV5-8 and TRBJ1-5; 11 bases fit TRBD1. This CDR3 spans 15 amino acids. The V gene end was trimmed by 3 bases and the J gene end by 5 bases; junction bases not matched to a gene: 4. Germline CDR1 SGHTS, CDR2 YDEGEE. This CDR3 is CASSWGDRGDQPQHF. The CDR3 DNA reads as TGTGCCAGCAGCTGGGGGGACAGGGGGGATCAGCCCCAGCATTTT. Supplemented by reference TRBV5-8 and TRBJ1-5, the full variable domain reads EAGVTQSPTHLIKTRGQQATLRCSPISGHTSVYWYQQALGLGLQFLLWYDEGEERNRGNFPPRFSGRQFPNYSSELNVNALELEDSALYLCASSWGDRGDQPQHFGDGTRLSIL.